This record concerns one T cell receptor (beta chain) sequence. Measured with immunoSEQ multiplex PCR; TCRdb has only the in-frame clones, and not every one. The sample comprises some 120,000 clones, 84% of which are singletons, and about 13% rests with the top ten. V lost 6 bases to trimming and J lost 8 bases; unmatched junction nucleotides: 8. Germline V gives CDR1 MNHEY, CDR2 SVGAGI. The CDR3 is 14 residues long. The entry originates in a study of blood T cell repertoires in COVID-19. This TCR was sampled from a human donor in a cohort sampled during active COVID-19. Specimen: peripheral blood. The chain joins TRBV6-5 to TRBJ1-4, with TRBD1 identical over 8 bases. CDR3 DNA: TGTGCCAGCAGACCCGGACAGGGTTACGAAAAACTGTTTTTT. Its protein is CASRPGQGYEKLFF.